This TCR beta chain was observed in a study of blood T cell repertoires in COVID-19 (dated by TCRdb to between 2020 and 2021). With regard to the full study: The collaborator samples originated in the United States, Italy and Spain and spanned the acute and convalescent phases of COVID-19. The prospective study material was composed of cDNA or gDNA derived from T cells, B-cell-depleted T cells, or PBMCs. The dataset comprised deeply sampled blood TCRbeta repertoires from subjects exposed to, actively infected with, or recovered from COVID-19. The repertoires were made available in a free public database intended to serve as a resource for research on the immune response to SARS-CoV-2. Samples came from the ongoing ImmuneRACE study (first 160 participants) plus 1,254 subjects from 6 global collaborators. Sample metadata almost always included a de-identified subject ID, COVID-19 status, age in years and sex. Where available, HLA class I and class II types were obtained from metadata supplied by the sample provider rather than from assay-based typing.

Whole blood was collected in K2EDTA tubes by collaborating institutions according to the institutions' own protocols. For TCRbeta analysis, collaborators shipped samples as frozen whole blood, isolated PBMCs, or DNA extracted from either of those sample types. Results and caveats for the whole study, not just this receptor: The amount of clinical and demographic metadata varied by source and participant and was provided uncurated.

TCRbeta CDR3 regions were amplified from genomic DNA using the immunoSEQ Assay, a bias-controlled multiplex PCR. For the original study's pipeline: The number of nucleated cells in each sample was estimated by amplification of reference gene primers within the assay. Sequence reads were collapsed and filtered to measure the absolute abundance of every unique TCRbeta CDR3 rearrangement. Productive Simpson clonality was computed per sample as the square root of Simpson's diversity index over productive rearrangements. In TCRdb, the immuneACCESS table is reduced to in-frame sequences with V and J assigned. These tables do not hold every clone; where another copy was compared, an unresolved V gene accounts for under half, and the others remain unexplained. V and J calls and clone size come straight from that table; D and trimming were deduced from the DNA. The sample records some 160,000 clones, approximately 84% of which are singletons. The leading ten clones occupy approximately 15% of the sample.

Trimming costs V 0 bases and J 5 bases, and their ends lie 6 bases apart. The CDR3 sequence holds 13 residues, the cysteine and phenylalanine included. Of all the DNA, just the CDR3 is kept, 39 bases in frame from base 1. CDR1 and CDR2, looked up from the germline V gene, are SGHRS and YFSETQ. Concerning this clone: Its antigen is currently not known. Base-call qualities are not available, and no considerably larger clone is one nucleotide away. The same CDR3 is also encoded by other DNA sequences in this sample.

Input material: peripheral blood. This receptor was identified in a woman aged 80 or older with acute or convalescent COVID-19. The chain employs TRBV5-1 and TRBJ1-5; the D gene identity is not certain. The nucleotide sequence reads TGCGCCAGCAGCTTGGTCCCAGATCAGCCCCAGCATTTT. It translates to CASSLVPDQPQHF.